A selection of T cell receptor beta chains follows, all from one sample in a study of cytomegalovirus exposure and HLA in healthy donors. Produced via immunoSEQ multiplex PCR; TCRdb's table is partial and in-frame only. This sample has 75,000 to 100,000 clones; 70% to 80% occur once, and the top ten carry around 3.4%. The sequencing input was PBMCs. All receptors come from a man in his forties in good health and CMV-seronegative. Each CDR3 is given with its conserved first and last residue. Each record gives: D gene, clone size, V gene, J gene, CDR3 protein, CDR3 DNA. D genes are given only for firm matches. Only some rows state a clone size, as once, few, many or a class for expanded clones.

D: TRBD1
size: .
V: TRBV5-4
J: TRBJ1-4
CDR3: CASSLRHRGDEKLFF
DNA: TGTGCCAGCAGCTTGAGGCACAGGGGGGATGAAAAACTGTTTTTT

D: TRBD1
size: .
V: TRBV9
J: TRBJ2-7
CDR3: CASSVGTEGEQYF
DNA: TGTGCCAGCAGCGTCGGGACAGAGGGCGAGCAGTACTTC

D: .
size: .
V: TRBV4-1
J: TRBJ2-7
CDR3: CASSQDRRGRGYEQYF
DNA: TGCGCCAGCAGCCAAGATAGGCGGGGGCGAGGATACGAGCAGTACTTC

D: .
size: .
V: TRBV10-3
J: TRBJ2-3
CDR3: CAISGLALGTDTQYF
DNA: TGTGCCATCAGTGGCCTAGCGTTGGGCACAGATACGCAGTATTTT

D: .
size: few
V: TRBV7-8
J: TRBJ1-2
CDR3: CASSLNSGGYGYTF
DNA: TGTGCCAGCAGCTTAAACTCGGGGGGCTATGGCTACACCTTC

D: TRBD1
size: few
V: TRBV2
J: TRBJ1-1
CDR3: CASSVIRTQGANTEAFF
DNA: TGTGCCAGCAGTGTCATTAGGACACAGGGGGCTAACACTGAAGCTTTCTTT

D: TRBD1
size: .
V: TRBV5-1
J: TRBJ2-3
CDR3: CASSPGQGSTDTQYF
DNA: TGCGCCAGCAGCCCCGGACAGGGAAGCACAGATACGCAGTATTTT

D: .
size: .
V: TRBV9
J: TRBJ1-1
CDR3: CASSPDPLGASTEAFF
DNA: TGTGCCAGCAGCCCGGACCCGTTAGGGGCTAGCACTGAAGCTTTCTTT

D: TRBD1
size: .
V: TRBV7-6
J: TRBJ1-2
CDR3: CASSQTGCGYTF
DNA: TGTGCCAGCAGCCAGACAGGGTGCGGCTACACCTTC

D: .
size: .
V: TRBV6-5
J: TRBJ1-6
CDR3: CASSSFPRSLGSPLHF
DNA: TGTGCCAGCAGTTCCTTTCCCCGGTCTCTTGGTTCACCCCTCCACTTT

D: .
size: .
V: TRBV7-2
J: TRBJ2-7
CDR3: CASSLVISAYEQYF
DNA: TGTGCCAGCAGCTTAGTTATATCAGCCTACGAGCAGTACTTC

D: TRBD2
size: few
V: TRBV5-4
J: TRBJ2-1
CDR3: CASSFAGGSYNEQFF
DNA: TGTGCCAGCAGCTTTGCGGGAGGTTCCTACAATGAGCAGTTCTTC

D: TRBD1
size: .
V: TRBV10-3
J: TRBJ2-5
CDR3: CAISAITSGTGGEETQYF
DNA: TGTGCCATCAGTGCAATAACTTCCGGGACAGGGGGCGAAGAGACCCAGTACTTC

D: TRBD1
size: few
V: TRBV27
J: TRBJ1-6
CDR3: CASSLPQGGSNSPLHF
DNA: TGTGCCAGCAGTTTACCGCAGGGGGGCTCCAATTCACCCCTCCACTTT

D: TRBD1
size: .
V: TRBV28
J: TRBJ2-7
CDR3: CASSSPDRGYSYEQYF
DNA: TGTGCCAGCAGTTCTCCTGACAGGGGGTATTCCTACGAGCAGTACTTC

D: .
size: .
V: TRBV25-1
J: TRBJ1-1
CDR3: CASRLAGSSRHEAFF
DNA: TGTGCCAGCAGGCTGGCTGGCAGTTCCCGCCATGAAGCTTTCTTT

D: TRBD1
size: .
V: TRBV25-1
J: TRBJ2-2
CDR3: CASRTGTDTGELFF
DNA: TGTGCCAGCCGTACCGGGACAGACACCGGGGAGCTGTTTTTT

D: TRBD1
size: once
V: TRBV25-1
J: TRBJ2-1
CDR3: CASSETVTGVANEQFF
DNA: TGTGCCAGCAGTGAAACGGTGACAGGGGTGGCCAATGAGCAGTTCTTC

D: .
size: .
V: TRBV11-2
J: TRBJ1-1
CDR3: CASRVQGGTEAFF
DNA: TGTGCCAGCAGAGTACAGGGCGGCACTGAAGCTTTCTTT

D: .
size: .
V: TRBV30
J: TRBJ2-7
CDR3: CAWRAGQSYEQYF
DNA: TGTGCCTGGAGAGCGGGACAATCCTACGAGCAGTACTTC

D: .
size: .
V: TRBV30
J: TRBJ2-1
CDR3: CARSGSAYNEQFF
DNA: TGTGCCCGCTCGGGGAGCGCCTACAATGAGCAGTTCTTC

D: TRBD1
size: .
V: TRBV7-9
J: TRBJ1-6
CDR3: CASSSTGTGSPLHF
DNA: TGTGCCAGCAGCTCGACAGGGACGGGTTCACCCCTCCACTTT

D: TRBD1
size: .
V: TRBV5-4
J: TRBJ1-1
CDR3: CASSPNGQGAGATEAFF
DNA: TGTGCCAGCAGCCCGAACGGACAGGGGGCCGGGGCCACTGAAGCTTTCTTT

D: .
size: .
V: TRBV2
J: TRBJ2-2
CDR3: CASTPQGRSGELFF
DNA: TGTGCCAGCACCCCACAGGGTCGGTCCGGGGAGCTGTTTTTT

D: TRBD2
size: .
V: TRBV18
J: TRBJ2-3
CDR3: CASSPLSTAGGSSTDTQYF
DNA: TGTGCCAGCTCACCACTCTCGACGGCGGGAGGATCTAGCACAGATACGCAGTATTTT

D: .
size: .
V: TRBV18
J: TRBJ1-1
CDR3: CASSPLGAGGTEAFF
DNA: TGTGCCAGCTCACCACTCGGAGCCGGGGGCACTGAAGCTTTCTTT

D: TRBD2
size: .
V: TRBV28
J: TRBJ2-1
CDR3: CASSPVGGRAAEQFF
DNA: TGTGCCAGCAGTCCCGTTGGCGGGAGGGCCGCTGAGCAGTTCTTC

D: TRBD1
size: .
V: TRBV6-5
J: TRBJ1-1
CDR3: CASSPIGQGPTEAFF
DNA: TGTGCCAGCAGCCCTATCGGACAGGGGCCCACTGAAGCTTTCTTT

D: TRBD2
size: .
V: TRBV7-9
J: TRBJ2-7
CDR3: CASSTSGVATYEQYF
DNA: TGTGCCAGCAGCACCAGCGGGGTCGCGACCTACGAGCAGTACTTC

D: .
size: .
V: TRBV27
J: TRBJ2-3
CDR3: CASSSWGGTDTQYF
DNA: TGTGCCAGCAGTTCATGGGGAGGCACAGATACGCAGTATTTT

D: .
size: .
V: TRBV27
J: TRBJ2-3
CDR3: CASSLSHNTDTQYF
DNA: TGTGCCAGCAGTTTATCCCACAACACAGATACGCAGTATTTT

D: .
size: .
V: TRBV5-6
J: TRBJ2-3
CDR3: CASFGPGRDTQYF
DNA: TGTGCCAGTTTTGGGCCCGGCCGGGATACGCAGTATTTT

D: .
size: .
V: TRBV23-1
J: TRBJ1-1
CDR3: CASSQSTGNTEAFF
DNA: TGCGCCAGCAGTCAATCGACAGGGAACACTGAAGCTTTCTTT

D: TRBD2
size: .
V: TRBV4-1
J: TRBJ2-7
CDR3: CASSQVLTSGTLSYEQYF
DNA: TGCGCCAGCAGCCAAGTTCTGACTAGCGGGACCCTCTCCTACGAGCAGTACTTC

D: TRBD1
size: .
V: TRBV6-5
J: TRBJ1-5
CDR3: CASGTGGTQPQHF
DNA: TGTGCCAGCGGGACAGGGGGGACTCAGCCCCAGCATTTT

D: TRBD2
size: .
V: TRBV19
J: TRBJ2-1
CDR3: CASSIDLPGGTYNEQFF
DNA: TGTGCCAGTAGTATAGATCTTCCGGGGGGAACCTACAATGAGCAGTTCTTC

D: .
size: few
V: TRBV30
J: TRBJ1-1
CDR3: CAWSQNGEGGAFF
DNA: TGTGCCTGGAGTCAAAACGGTGAGGGTGGGGCTTTCTTT

D: .
size: .
V: TRBV10-3
J: TRBJ1-1
CDR3: CAISDYSRGYLTEAFF
DNA: TGTGCCATCAGTGACTACTCGCGCGGTTATCTTACTGAAGCTTTCTTT

D: .
size: .
V: TRBV11-2
J: TRBJ2-3
CDR3: CASSLGHNTQYF
DNA: TGTGCCAGCAGCCTCGGACATAATACGCAGTATTTT

D: .
size: .
V: TRBV30
J: TRBJ1-1
CDR3: CATNRAEAFF
DNA: TGTGCCACTAACAGGGCTGAAGCTTTCTTT

D: TRBD1
size: .
V: TRBV5-5
J: TRBJ2-7
CDR3: CASSLGTGTYEQYF
DNA: TGTGCCAGCAGCCTCGGGACAGGGACCTACGAGCAGTACTTC

D: TRBD2
size: many
V: TRBV15
J: TRBJ2-1
CDR3: CATGLAESNEQFF
DNA: TGTGCCACGGGACTAGCGGAATCCAATGAGCAGTTCTTC

D: .
size: .
V: TRBV6-1
J: TRBJ1-2
CDR3: CASSAGTRDFYGYTF
DNA: TGTGCCAGCAGTGCAGGGACACGCGACTTCTATGGCTACACCTTC